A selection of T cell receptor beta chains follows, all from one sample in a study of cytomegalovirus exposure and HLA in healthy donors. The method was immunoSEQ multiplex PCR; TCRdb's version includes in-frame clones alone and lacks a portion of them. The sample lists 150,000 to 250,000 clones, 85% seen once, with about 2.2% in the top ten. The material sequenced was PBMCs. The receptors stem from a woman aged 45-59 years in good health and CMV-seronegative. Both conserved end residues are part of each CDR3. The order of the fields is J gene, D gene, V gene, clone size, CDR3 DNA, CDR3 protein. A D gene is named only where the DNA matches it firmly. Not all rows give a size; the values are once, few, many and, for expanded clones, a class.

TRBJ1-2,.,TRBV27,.,TGTGCCCGTGGGGCCCGGGGAGGAGGCTACACCTTC,CARGARGGGYTF
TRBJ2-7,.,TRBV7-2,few,TGTGCCAGCAGCCAAACCTCAGGGCTAGAGCAGTACTTC,CASSQTSGLEQYF
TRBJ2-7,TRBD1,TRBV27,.,TGTGCCAGCAGTTTGTCGCCGGGACAGGGGGCGCGGGACTACGAGCAGTACTTC,CASSLSPGQGARDYEQYF
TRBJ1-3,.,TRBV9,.,TGTGCCAGCACCCGTCCTGGAAACACCATATATTTT,CASTRPGNTIYF
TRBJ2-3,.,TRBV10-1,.,TGCGCCAGCGGAGGCACAGATACGCAGTATTTT,CASGGTDTQYF
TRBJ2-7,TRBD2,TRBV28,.,TGTGCCAGCAGTATGAGCGGGGGAACTACCTACGAGCAGTACTTC,CASSMSGGTTYEQYF
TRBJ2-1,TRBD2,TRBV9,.,TGTGCCAGCAGCGTAAAAGGTGGGACTACCTTTTACAATGAGCAGTTCTTC,CASSVKGGTTFYNEQFF
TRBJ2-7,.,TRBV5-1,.,TGCGCCAGCAGCTTAGCGGGTTTAGACGAGCAGTACTTC,CASSLAGLDEQYF
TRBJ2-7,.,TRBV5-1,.,TGCGCCAGCAGCTTTCAGGCGAGCTCCTACGAGCAGTACTTC,CASSFQASSYEQYF
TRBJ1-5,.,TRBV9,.,TGTGCCAGCAGCGTAGACCCAGGCCCAAGCAATCAGCCCCAGCATTTT,CASSVDPGPSNQPQHF
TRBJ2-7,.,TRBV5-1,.,TGCGCCAGCAGCTTAGATAGCGCAAACGAGCAGTACTTC,CASSLDSANEQYF
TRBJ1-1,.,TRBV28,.,TGTGCCGAGGCCCGGTTAAGGAACACTGAAGCTTTCTTT,CAEARLRNTEAFF
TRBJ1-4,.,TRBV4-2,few,TGTGCCAGCAGCCAAGATCCAGGGAGGGGTGAAAAACTGTTTTTT,CASSQDPGRGEKLFF
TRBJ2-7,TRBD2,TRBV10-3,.,TGTGCCATCAAGGGAAGCGGGAGAGCTGGCGAGCAGTACTTC,CAIKGSGRAGEQYF
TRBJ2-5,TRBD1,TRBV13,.,TGTGCCAGCAGATCCGGGACAGTACACACCCAGTACTTC,CASRSGTVHTQYF
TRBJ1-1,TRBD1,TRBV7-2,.,TGTGCCAGCAGCTGGGACAGTCGCTCGATGAACACTGAAGCTTTCTTT,CASSWDSRSMNTEAFF
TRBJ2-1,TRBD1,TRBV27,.,TGTGCCACCAAATCAGGACAGGGTAACCCCGAGCTGAAGTTCTTC,CATKSGQGNPELKFF
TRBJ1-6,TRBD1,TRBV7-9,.,TGTGCCACGTGGACAGGGCTAAATAATTCACCCCTCCACTTT,CATWTGLNNSPLHF
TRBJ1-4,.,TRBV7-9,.,TGTGCCAGCAGCTTAGATTTGGCCGAAAAACTGTTTTTT,CASSLDLAEKLFF
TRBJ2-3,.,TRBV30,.,TGTGCCTGGAGTGCTGCAGTCACCACAGATACGCAGTATTTT,CAWSAAVTTDTQYF
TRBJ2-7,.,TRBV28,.,TGTGCCAGCAGCGAGAGCTTCTCCTACGAGCAGTACTTC,CASSESFSYEQYF
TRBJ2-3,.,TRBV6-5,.,TGTGCCAGCAGTTACACAACTAGGGATACGCAGTATTTT,CASSYTTRDTQYF
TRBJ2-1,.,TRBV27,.,TGTGCCAGCAGTTTAACAGGCTACGGATCCTACAATGAGCAGTTCTTC,CASSLTGYGSYNEQFF
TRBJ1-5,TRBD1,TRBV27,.,TGTGCCAGCAGACCTTTCACTTATACAGGGGCTTACTATCAGCCCCAGCATTTT,CASRPFTYTGAYYQPQHF